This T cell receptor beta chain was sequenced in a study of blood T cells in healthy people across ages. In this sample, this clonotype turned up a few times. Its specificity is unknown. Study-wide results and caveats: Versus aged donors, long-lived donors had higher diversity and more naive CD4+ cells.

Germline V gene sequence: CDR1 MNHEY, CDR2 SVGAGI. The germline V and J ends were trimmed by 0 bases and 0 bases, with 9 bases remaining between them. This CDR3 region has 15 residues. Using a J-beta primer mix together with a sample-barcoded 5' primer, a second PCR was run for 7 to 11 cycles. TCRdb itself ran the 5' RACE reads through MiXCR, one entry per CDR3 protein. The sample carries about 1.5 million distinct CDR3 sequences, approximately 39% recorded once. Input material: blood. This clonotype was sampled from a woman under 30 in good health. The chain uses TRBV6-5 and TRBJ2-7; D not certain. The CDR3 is CASSYSILSSYEQYF. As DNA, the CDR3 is TGTGCCAGCAGTTACTCGATTCTGAGCTCCTACGAGCAGTACTTC.